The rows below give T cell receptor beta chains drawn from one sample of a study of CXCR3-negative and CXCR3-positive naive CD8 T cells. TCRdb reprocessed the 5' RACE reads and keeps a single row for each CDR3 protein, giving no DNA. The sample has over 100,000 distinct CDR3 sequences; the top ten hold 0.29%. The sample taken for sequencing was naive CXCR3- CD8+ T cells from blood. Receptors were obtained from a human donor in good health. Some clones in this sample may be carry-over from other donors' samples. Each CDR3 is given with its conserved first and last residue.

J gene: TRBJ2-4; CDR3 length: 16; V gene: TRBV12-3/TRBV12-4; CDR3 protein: CASSLSKREDKNIQYF
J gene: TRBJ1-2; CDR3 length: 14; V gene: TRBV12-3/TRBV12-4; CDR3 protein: CASSGDRYSNGYTF
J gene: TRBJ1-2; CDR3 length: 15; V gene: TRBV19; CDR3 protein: CANRWFYLTNYGYTF
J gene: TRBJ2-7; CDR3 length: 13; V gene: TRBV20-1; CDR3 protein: CSARGPNSPEQYF
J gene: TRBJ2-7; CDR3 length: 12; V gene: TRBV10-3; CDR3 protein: CATLKIGQEQYF
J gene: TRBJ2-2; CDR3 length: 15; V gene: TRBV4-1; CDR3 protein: CASSQEGQGTGELFF
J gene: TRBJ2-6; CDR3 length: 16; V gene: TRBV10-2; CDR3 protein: CASSELPAPGANVLTF
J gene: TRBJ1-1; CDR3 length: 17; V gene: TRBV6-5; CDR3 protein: CASSYQSPRRNSLEAFF
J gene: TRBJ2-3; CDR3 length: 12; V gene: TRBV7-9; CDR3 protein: CASSLAVDTQYF
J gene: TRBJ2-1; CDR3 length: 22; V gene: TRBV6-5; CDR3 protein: CASSYSNPSSWLAGAWGNEQFF
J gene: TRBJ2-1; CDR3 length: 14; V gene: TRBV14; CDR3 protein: CASSQDIQGHEQFF
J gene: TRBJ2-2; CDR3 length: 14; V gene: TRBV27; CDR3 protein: CASSLNPRAGELFF
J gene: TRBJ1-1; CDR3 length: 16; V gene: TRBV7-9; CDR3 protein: CASSPTREGRNTEAFF
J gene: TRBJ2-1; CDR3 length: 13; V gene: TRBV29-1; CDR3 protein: CSFSGGPYNEQFF
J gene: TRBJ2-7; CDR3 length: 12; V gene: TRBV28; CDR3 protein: CASSLIDREQYF
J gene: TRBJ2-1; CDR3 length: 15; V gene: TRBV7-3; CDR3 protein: CASSLGTSGSGEQFF
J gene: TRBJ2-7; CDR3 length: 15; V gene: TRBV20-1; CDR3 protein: CSARDLGLASDEQYF
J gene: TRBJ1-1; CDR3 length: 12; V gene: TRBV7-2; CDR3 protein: CASSSVGTEAFF
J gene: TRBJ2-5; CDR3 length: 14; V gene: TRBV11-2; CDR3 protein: CASEGDHGGETQYF
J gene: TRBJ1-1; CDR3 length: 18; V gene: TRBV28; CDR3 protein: CASNLETGGGGIDTEAFF
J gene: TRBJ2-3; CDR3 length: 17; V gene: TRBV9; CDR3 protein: CASSEDMTGLATDTQYF
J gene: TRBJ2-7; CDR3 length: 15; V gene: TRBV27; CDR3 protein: CASSFGQGPTYEQYF
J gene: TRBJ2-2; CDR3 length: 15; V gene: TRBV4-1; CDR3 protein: CASSPGQGATGELFF
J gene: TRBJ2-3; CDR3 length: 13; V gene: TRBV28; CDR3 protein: CASSSVSADTQYF
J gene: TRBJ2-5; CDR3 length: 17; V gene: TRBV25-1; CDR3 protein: CASSEGAAGGPRETQYF
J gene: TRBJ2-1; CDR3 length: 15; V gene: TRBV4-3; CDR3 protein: CASSQDPGGRDEQFF
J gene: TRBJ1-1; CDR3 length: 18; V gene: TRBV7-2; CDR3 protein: CASSHPYTGEYGETEAFF